These 11 T cell receptor beta chains were all obtained from the same sample, sequenced in a study of technical replicates of blood from a few donors. Assay used: immunoSEQ multiplex PCR; TCRdb lists only in-frame clones, some missing. In the table there are over 50,000 clones, around 95% of which are singletons. Input material: PBMCs. The receptors come from a human donor in good health. Some clones in this sample may be carry-over from other donors' samples.

The rearrangement links TRBV6-1 to TRBJ2-1; D is possibly TRBD2 (6 bases). Trimming stripped 3 bases from V and 15 bases from J, with 15 bases between. The CDR3 extends over 12 amino acids. Germline lookup yields CDR1 MNHNS and CDR2 SASEGT. CDR3: CASSDRDLSWFF. Written as DNA, the CDR3 is TGTGCCAGCAGTGACCGGGACTTATCGTGGTTCTTC.

This clone was detected once. The rearrangement uses TRBV27 and TRBJ2-1; tentatively, D is TRBD1 (5 bases). The CDR3 has 16 amino acids. V was clipped by 4 bases and J by 4 bases, with 17 bases between them. Looked up from germline, CDR1 is MNHEY and CDR2 is SMNVEV (reference sequence). The CDR3 coding sequence is TGTGCCAGCAGTTCAAACAGGAAACTTCTATACAATGAGCAGTTCTTC. It yields the protein CASSSNRKLLYNEQFF.

V gene TRBV11-2 combines with J gene TRBJ2-7; a possible D gene is TRBD2 (7 bases). There are 16 residues in the CDR3. V was pared by 7 bases and J by 7 bases, with 26 bases between. Germline CDR1 is SGHAT and CDR2 is FQNNGV. CDR3 amino acids: CASTPGQGGGLREQYF. CDR3 sequence (DNA): TGTGCCAGCACCCCGGGGCAGGGAGGGGGACTGAGAGAGCAGTACTTC.

CDR3 nucleotide sequence: TGTGCCAGCAGTTACTCAGGACAGGCCTATGGCTACACCTTC. Encoded protein: CASSYSGQAYGYTF. The chain couples TRBV6-5 to TRBJ1-2, with TRBD1 matching over 7 bases. The CDR3 sequence is 14 residues long. In germline, CDR1 is MNHEY, CDR2 SVGAGI. With 0 bases clipped from V and 4 bases from J, the junction kept 2 bases outside the gene matches.

The chain links TRBV7-8 to TRBJ1-2; D is undetermined. The V end was cut by 4 bases, the J end by 8 bases, with 11 bases between. The V gene's germline CDR1 is SGHVS and CDR2 FQNEAQ. This CDR3 is built from 12 residues. CDR3 nucleotides: TGTGCCAGCAGCTCCCCCGGGGTGGGCTACACCTTC. Protein sequence: CASSSPGVGYTF.

The V call is TRBV28, the J call TRBJ1-2, with no clear D. Germline V gives CDR1 MDHEN, CDR2 SYDVKM. The CDR3 sequence is 14 residues long. The germline V and J ends were trimmed by 5 bases and 0 bases, with 10 bases remaining between them. DNA of the CDR3: TGTGCCAGCAGTCGACACCAGGCTAACTATGGCTACACCTTC. It codes for CASSRHQANYGYTF.

The J gene is TRBJ2-1, the V gene TRBV18; D not resolved. The CDR3 is 15 amino acids. Trimming cost V 6 bases and J 4 bases, with 16 bases left between them. CDR1 KGHSH and CDR2 LQKENI come from the germline V gene. CDR3 amino acids: CASSPALFVYNEQFF. Written as DNA, the CDR3 is TGTGCCAGCTCCCCCGCACTATTCGTATACAATGAGCAGTTCTTC.

In its sample, this clone was seen once. The CDR3 nucleotides are TGTGCCAGCAGTTATAAAGCGGACCTCTACGAGCAGTACTTC. Protein sequence: CASSYKADLYEQYF. The chain links TRBV27 to TRBJ2-7; tentative D call: TRBD2 (5 bases). Trimming removed 4 bases at V and 3 bases at J, with 13 bases between. Germline V CDR1 and CDR2: MNHEY, SMNVEV (reference sequence). The CDR3 is 14 amino acids.

The chain is built from TRBV7-2 and TRBJ1-1; tentatively, D is TRBD1 (5 bases). The V end was cut by 4 bases, the J end by 5 bases, with 20 bases between. This CDR3 has 16 amino acids. Germline CDR1 reads SGHTA; CDR2 reads FQGNSA. This CDR3 reads CASSSQPLVGRTEAFF. The CDR3 coding sequence is TGTGCCAGCAGCTCCCAACCCCTCGTGGGGCGGACTGAAGCTTTCTTT.

The V gene is TRBV7-9, the J gene TRBJ2-3, with D tentatively TRBD1 (5 bases). The germline V gene encodes CDR1 SEHNR and CDR2 FQNEAQ (reference sequence). V lost 4 bases and J lost 4, with 15 bases in between. The CDR3 has 15 residues. The CDR3 sequence is CASSSARTLPDTQYF. The CDR3 nucleotides read TGTGCCAGCAGCTCGGCCCGGACATTACCAGATACGCAGTATTTT.

The chain carries TRBV29-1 and TRBJ2-5; 8 nucleotides line up with TRBD2. Germline trimming cut 2 bases from V and 1 base from J; bases unmatched to any gene: 9. Germline V gene data show CDR1 as SQVTM and CDR2 as ANQGSEA. CDR3 length: 16 residues. In DNA, the CDR3 is TGCAGCGTTGAATCGGTAGTCGGGGGGGCCCAAGAGACCCAGTACTTC. Translation gives CSVESVVGGAQETQYF. Full variable domain (rest looked up from reference TRBV29-1 and TRBJ2-5): SAVISQKPSRDICQRGTSLTIQCQVDSQVTMMFWYRQQPGQSLTLIATANQGSEATYESGFVIDKFPISRPNLTFSTLTVSNMSPEDSSIYLCSVESVVGGAQETQYFGPGTRLLVL.